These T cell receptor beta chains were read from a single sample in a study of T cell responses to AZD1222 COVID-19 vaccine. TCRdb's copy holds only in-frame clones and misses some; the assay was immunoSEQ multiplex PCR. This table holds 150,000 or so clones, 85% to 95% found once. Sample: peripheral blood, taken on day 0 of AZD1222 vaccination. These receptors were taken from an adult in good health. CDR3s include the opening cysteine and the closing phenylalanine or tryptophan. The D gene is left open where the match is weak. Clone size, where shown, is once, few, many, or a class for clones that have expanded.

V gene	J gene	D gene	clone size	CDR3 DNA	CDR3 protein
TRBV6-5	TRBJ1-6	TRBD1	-	TGTGCCAGCAGTCCTCCGACAGGGCGAAATTCACCCCTCCACTTT	CASSPPTGRNSPLHF
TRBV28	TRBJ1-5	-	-	TGTGCCACCACCTTGGGGTCGCAATATCAGCCCCAGCATTTT	CATTLGSQYQPQHF
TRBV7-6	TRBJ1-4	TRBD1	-	TGTGCCAGCAGCCCGTTCGCCGGGACAGACGAAAAACTGTTTTTT	CASSPFAGTDEKLFF
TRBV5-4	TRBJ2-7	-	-	TGTGCCAGCAGCTCGGCAGGGGAATCCTACGAGCAGTACTTC	CASSSAGESYEQYF
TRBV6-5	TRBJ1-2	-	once	TGTGCCAGCAGTTACGGCAGGGGATTCTATGGCTACACCTTC	CASSYGRGFYGYTF
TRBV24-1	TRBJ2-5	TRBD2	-	TGTGCCACCAGTGACGGGGGGGAGACCCAGTACTTC	CATSDGGETQYF
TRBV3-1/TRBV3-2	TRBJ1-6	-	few	TGTGCCAGCAGCCAATGGCGAGGTAACCAATCACCCCTCCACTTT	CASSQWRGNQSPLHF
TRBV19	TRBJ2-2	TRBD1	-	TGTGCCAGTGCCTCCGACAGGGGAACCACCGGGGAGCTGTTTTTT	CASASDRGTTGELFF
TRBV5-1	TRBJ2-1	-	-	TGCGCCAGCAGCTTTTCAGATATATACAATGAGCAGTTCTTC	CASSFSDIYNEQFF
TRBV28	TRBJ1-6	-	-	TGTGCCAGCAGTTTATCGGCAGGCGGCAATTCACCCCTCCACTTT	CASSLSAGGNSPLHF
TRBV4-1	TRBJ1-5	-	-	TGCGCCAGCAGCCAAGAAGGGGGTTTTCAGCCCCAGCATTTT	CASSQEGGFQPQHF
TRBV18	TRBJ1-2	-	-	TGTGCCAGCTCACCCAAACCCACCTATGGCTACACCTTC	CASSPKPTYGYTF
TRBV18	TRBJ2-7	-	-	TGTGCCAGCTCACCACAGGGCGCGGACTACGAGCAGTACTTC	CASSPQGADYEQYF
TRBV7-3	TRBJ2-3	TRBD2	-	TGTGCCAGCAGCTTAATGCGGGGGGGTGGCACAGATACGCAGTATTTT	CASSLMRGGGTDTQYF
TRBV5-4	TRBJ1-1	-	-	TGTGCCAGCAGCTCTCCGGTGAACACTGAAGCTTTCTTT	CASSSPVNTEAFF
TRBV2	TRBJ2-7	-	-	TGTGCCAGCAGTGTCTTGTTGGCGGCCAGCTCCTACGAGCAGTACTTC	CASSVLLAASSYEQYF
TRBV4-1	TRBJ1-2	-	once	TGCGCCAGCAGCTCCCCACAGGGAGCGGGTGGCTACACCTTC	CASSSPQGAGGYTF
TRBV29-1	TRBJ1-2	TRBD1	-	TGCAGCATGAGGGGGCGTCATTCCGACTATGGCTACACCTTC	CSMRGRHSDYGYTF
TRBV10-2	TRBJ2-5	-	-	TGCGCCAGCACCCCGGACCCAAGGAAAGTGGAGACCCAGTACTTC	CASTPDPRKVETQYF
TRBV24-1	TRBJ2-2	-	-	TGTGCCACCAGTGATACCCGGGACATGACCGGGGAGCTGTTTTTT	CATSDTRDMTGELFF
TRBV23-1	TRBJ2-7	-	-	TGCGCCAGCAGTCGCTACAGGGACTCCTACGAGCAGTACTTC	CASSRYRDSYEQYF
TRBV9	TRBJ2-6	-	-	TGTGCCAGCACCCAGGGCGGCTCTGGGGCCAACGTCCTGACTTTC	CASTQGGSGANVLTF
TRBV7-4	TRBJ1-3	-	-	TGTGCCAGCAGCACGTCCGGGGGAAAGGGGAATGGAAACACCATATATTTT	CASSTSGGKGNGNTIYF
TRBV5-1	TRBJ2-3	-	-	TGCGCCAGCAGCCTACGACGGACCACAGATACGCAGTATTTT	CASSLRRTTDTQYF
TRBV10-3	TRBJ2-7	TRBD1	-	TGTGCCATCAGTGATCGGCAGGGGGTCTACGAGCAGTACTTC	CAISDRQGVYEQYF
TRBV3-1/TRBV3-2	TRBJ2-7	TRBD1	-	TGTGCCAGCAGCTTACAGGGGGCTTACGAGCAGTACTTC	CASSLQGAYEQYF
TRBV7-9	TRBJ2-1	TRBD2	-	TGTGCCACCTCGCTGGGACTAGCGGGAAACAATGAGCAGTTCTTC	CATSLGLAGNNEQFF
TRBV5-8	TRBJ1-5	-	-	TGTGCCAGCAGCTTGGCTATACTACCGGGGCAGCCCCAGCATTTT	CASSLAILPGQPQHF
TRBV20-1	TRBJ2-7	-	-	TGCAGTGCTATCAGGGATCTCGAGCAGTACTTC	CSAIRDLEQYF
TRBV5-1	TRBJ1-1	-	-	TGCGCCAGCAGATTAGTCACACGGGACACTGAAGCTTTCTTT	CASRLVTRDTEAFF
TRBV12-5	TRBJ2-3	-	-	TGTGCTAGTGGTTACGACGGGCGGGTCACAGATACGCAGTATTTT	CASGYDGRVTDTQYF
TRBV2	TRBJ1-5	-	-	TGTGCCAGCAGTGATGCCGTTAGCAATCAGCCCCAGCATTTT	CASSDAVSNQPQHF
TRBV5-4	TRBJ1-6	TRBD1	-	TGTGCCAGCAGCCCCGGGGAGGGGGCCTTCTATAATTCACCCCTCCACTTT	CASSPGEGAFYNSPLHF
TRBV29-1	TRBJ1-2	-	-	TGCAGCGTCGGACAGCACTATGGCTACACCTTC	CSVGQHYGYTF
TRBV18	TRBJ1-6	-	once	TGTGCCAGCTCACCCGGTCCGACTGATAATTCACCCCTCCACTTT	CASSPGPTDNSPLHF
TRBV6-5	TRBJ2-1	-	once	TGTGCCAGCAGTTACGTTGGACTTGAGGGGAACAATGAGCAGTTCTTC	CASSYVGLEGNNEQFF
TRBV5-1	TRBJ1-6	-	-	TGCGCCAGCAGCTTGGTTTTATCTAGGGATTCACCCCTCCACTTT	CASSLVLSRDSPLHF
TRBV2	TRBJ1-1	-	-	TGTGCCAGCAGGGGGCAGGGGTACACTGAAGCTTTCTTT	CASRGQGYTEAFF
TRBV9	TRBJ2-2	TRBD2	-	TGTGCCAGCACCCCCAGCGGGGGCAAGACCGGGGAGCTGTTTTTT	CASTPSGGKTGELFF
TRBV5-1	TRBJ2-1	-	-	TGCGCCAGCAGCTTGGTGGTCGGGTGGGACAATGAGCAGTTCTTC	CASSLVVGWDNEQFF
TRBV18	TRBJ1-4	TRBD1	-	TGTGCCAGCTCACCGGGACAGGTTAATGAAAAACTGTTTTTT	CASSPGQVNEKLFF
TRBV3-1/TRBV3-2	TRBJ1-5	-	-	TGTGCCAGCAGCCAGGGTGGACAGCCCCAGCATTTT	CASSQGGQPQHF
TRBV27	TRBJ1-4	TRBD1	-	TGTGCCAGCAGTCCCCGGGACAGCCTTAATGAAAAACTGTTTTTT	CASSPRDSLNEKLFF
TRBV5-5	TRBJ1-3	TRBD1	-	TGTGCCAGCAGCGAGGGACAGACTGGAAACACCATATATTTT	CASSEGQTGNTIYF
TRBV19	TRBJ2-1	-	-	TGTGCCAGTAGTACCCCGGGACGCGCGAACAATGAGCAGTTCTTC	CASSTPGRANNEQFF
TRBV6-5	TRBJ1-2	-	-	TGTGCCAGCAGTCCCGGGCTCTATGGCTACACCTTC	CASSPGLYGYTF
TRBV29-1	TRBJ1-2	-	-	TGCAGCGTTGAGAGGAGAAACTATGGCTACACCTTC	CSVERRNYGYTF
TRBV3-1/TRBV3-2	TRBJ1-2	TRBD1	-	TGTGCCAGCAGCCAAGATCTAGGGACAGGGGGAAATGGCTACACCTTC	CASSQDLGTGGNGYTF
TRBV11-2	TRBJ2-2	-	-	TGTGCCAGCAGCTTATTTAGCGGTTATAACACCGGGGAGCTGTTTTTT	CASSLFSGYNTGELFF
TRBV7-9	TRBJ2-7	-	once	TGTGCCAGCAGCTTAGACTCACAGCTCGAGCAGTACTTC	CASSLDSQLEQYF